These 2 T cell receptor beta chains were sequenced from one sample in a study of cytomegalovirus exposure and HLA in healthy donors. In the PCR, 60 Vbeta and 13 Jbeta primers were used. TCRdb's table, derived via immunoSEQ multiplex PCR, lists solely in-frame clones and lacks some. Its listing shows 100,000 to 150,000 clones. Input material: PBMCs. The source of these receptors is a middle-aged woman in good health and CMV-seropositive.

The chain is built from TRBV29-1 and TRBJ2-2, with TRBD1 matching over 8 bases. Looked up from germline, CDR1 is SQVTM and CDR2 is ANQGSEA. V was pared by 0 bases and J by 3 bases, with 6 bases of the junction left unmatched. The CDR3 spans 16 residues. The CDR3 DNA reads as TGCAGCGTTGAAGATGGGGGACAGGCGGACACCGGGGAGCTGTTTTTT. Its protein is CSVEDGGQADTGELFF.

The rearrangement uses TRBV4-2 and TRBJ1-1; a weak D match, TRBD1 (6 bases). The germline V and J ends were trimmed by 0 bases and 2 bases, with 13 bases remaining between them. The CDR3 consists of 16 residues. The germline V gene has CDR1 LGHNA and CDR2 YNFKEQ. The CDR3: CASSQEGGGRNTEAFF. The CDR3 nucleotides are TGTGCCAGCAGCCAAGAAGGCGGGGGGCGCAACACTGAAGCTTTCTTT.